This T cell receptor (beta chain) was recovered during a study of cytomegalovirus exposure and HLA in healthy donors. Study outcomes and limitations: Association with HLA alleles at 0.05 false discovery rate was found for 16,951 TCR beta sequences in a later analysis. The majority of CMV-associated TCR beta chains were reported as apparently HLA-restricted in a later analysis. A later analysis by the authors found several of the most significant clusters apparently linked to common viral pathogens. Most TCR beta V segments were productive about 90% or about 30% of the time in an earlier analysis.

Concerning this clone itself: Its specificity is not known.

J was trimmed by 3 bases and V by 0 bases; bases with no gene match: 6. Germline V gives CDR1 SGHRS, CDR2 YFSETQ. The CDR3 consists of 16 residues. The PCR used 60 Vbeta and 13 Jbeta primers. Sequencing was performed with immunoSEQ multiplex PCR; in TCRdb, only in-frame clones are kept and a portion is missing. The sample consists of around 100,000 clones, 76% of them appearing once. The sequencing sample was made of PBMCs. The chain joins TRBV5-1 to TRBJ2-1, with 7 bases matching TRBD2. The receptor's source is a woman between 18 and 29 years old in good health and CMV-seropositive. In DNA form, the CDR3 reads TGCGCCAGCAGCTTGGCTCCGGCTAGCGGCTACAATGAGCAGTTCTTC. Its protein is CASSLAPASGYNEQFF.